One and the same sample provided the 8 T cell receptor beta chains below, sequenced in a study of T cells after yellow fever vaccination (dated by TCRdb to 2018 to 2020). Libraries were made using 5' RACE. TCRdb records Illumina HiSeq 2500 as the sequencer. The raw public reads went through TCRdb reprocessing: fastp at Q25, MiXCR clone calling, in-frame beta chains kept. CDR3 protein duplicates are merged, each entry listing the most common genes and DNA. This sample holds more than 65,000 distinct CDR3 sequences; around 7.1% were observed only once. The ten largest clones capture over 25% of the sample. The treatment or condition label on this specimen signifies: live attenuated yellow fever vaccine strain. Sequencing was performed on CD8+ T cells sorted from PBMCs, taken around 10 days after the first yellow fever vaccination. These receptors came from a man aged 18 to 30 who received the YFV17D yellow fever vaccine.

This clonotype was found a few times. This chain uses TRBV7-2 with TRBJ2-5; D ambiguous. With 2 bases removed from V and 2 bases from J, the gap between germline ends came to 15 bases. Germline V gene data show CDR1 as SGHTA and CDR2 as FQGNSA. The CDR3 runs to 16 residues. CDR3 in DNA: TGTGCCAGCAGCTTACCCCTCTACAGACTTCAAGAGACCCAGTACTTC. Protein product: CASSLPLYRLQETQYF.

This clonotype has at least ten counts. The gene calls are TRBV4-3 and TRBJ2-1; unclear D gene. V dropped 0 bases and J dropped 7 bases, with 13 bases sitting between them. The germline V gene has CDR1 LGHNA and CDR2 YSLEER. The CDR3 is made up of 15 amino acids. DNA of the CDR3: TGCGCCAGCAGCCAAGATCGTGGGTTTTGGAATGAGCAGTTCTTC. Translated: CASSQDRGFWNEQFF.

In its sample, this clonotype was seen a few times. The gene calls are TRBV29-1 and TRBJ1-2; 8 nucleotides agree with TRBD1. Germline loops: CDR1 SQVTM, CDR2 ANQGSEA. The V and J ends lost 6 bases and 4 bases, in that order; junction bases with no gene match: 7. CDR3 length: 13 residues. The CDR3 spells CSVQGQGAYGYTF. CDR3 bases: TGCAGCGTGCAAGGACAGGGAGCCTATGGCTACACCTTC. Supplemented by reference TRBV29-1 and TRBJ1-2, the full variable domain reads SAVISQKPSRDICQRGTSLTIQCQVDSQVTMMFWYRQQPGQSLTLIATANQGSEATYESGFVIDKFPISRPNLTFSTLTVSNMSPEDSSIYLCSVQGQGAYGYTFGSGTRLTVV.

About this clonotype: This may be a read error, as it is one base from a much larger clone. This chain joins TRBV15 and TRBJ2-1; a possible D gene is TRBD1 (6 bases). The CDR3 is 14 amino acids. Germline CDR1 reads LNHNV; CDR2 reads YYDKDF (reference sequence). The CDR3 reads CATSTWTDYNEQLF. The CDR3 coding sequence is TGTGCCACCAGCACGTGGACAGACTACAATGAGCAGCTCTTC.

The chain carries TRBV7-9 and TRBJ1-2, with TRBD1 matching over 8 bases. V trimming: 4 bases; J trimming: 8 bases; junction bases outside the gene matches: 9. Germline CDR1 SEHNR, CDR2 FQNEAQ (reference sequence). This CDR3 spans 14 amino acids. The DNA for the CDR3 is TGTGCCAGCAGCTCGACAGGGGACGGGCGCGGCTACACCTTC. Protein: CASSSTGDGRGYTF.

Here the CDR3 reads CASSLARRGRSDEQFF. CDR3 coding DNA: TGTGCCAGCAGCTTGGCCCGCAGGGGGAGAAGTGATGAGCAGTTCTTC. This chain links TRBV7-9 with TRBJ2-1; TRBD1 agrees at 7 bases. The CDR3 extends over 16 amino acids. With V trimmed by 3 bases and J by 8 bases, 13 bases remained unmatched. The germline CDR1 and CDR2 sequences are SEHNR and FQNEAQ (reference sequence).

V is TRBV5-4 and J is TRBJ1-2; D call uncertain. V was cut by 2 bases and J by 2 bases, with 16 bases left in between. The CDR3 totals 16 residues. In germline, CDR1 is SGHNT, CDR2 YYREEE (reference sequence). The CDR3 DNA is TGTGCCAGCAGCTTTGGAGAGCAGCCCCTGAACTATGGCTACACCTTC. This sequence encodes CASSFGEQPLNYGYTF.

This clonotype was observed many times. This rearrangement joins TRBV27 to TRBJ2-1, with TRBD1 matching 8 bases. This CDR3 contains 16 residues. Trimming at V came to 6 bases and at J to 3 bases, leaving 10 bases not matched to a gene. CDR1 MNHEY and CDR2 SMNVEV come from the germline V gene (reference sequence). In DNA, the CDR3 is TGTGCCAGCAGGCGAACAGGGGGAGGTTACTACAATGAGCAGTTCTTC. The encoded protein is CASRRTGGGYYNEQFF.